This T cell receptor beta chain was obtained from a study of blood T cell repertoires in COVID-19 (dated by TCRdb to between 2020 and 2021). Turning to the overall study: Samples from collaborators originated in the United States, Italy and Spain and spanned both the acute and convalescent phases of COVID-19. The samples were drawn from the first 160 participants of the ongoing ImmuneRACE study and from 1,254 subjects provided by 6 global collaborators. Sample metadata almost always included a de-identified subject ID, COVID-19 status, age in years and sex. The repertoires were released in a freely available public database meant as a resource for research on the immune response to SARS-CoV-2. Deeply sampled blood TCRbeta repertoires from subjects exposed to, actively infected with, or recovered from COVID-19 were included in the dataset. Where HLA class I and class II types were available, the types were taken from metadata supplied by the sample provider, not from assay-based typing. The material from the prospective study consisted of cDNA or gDNA derived from T cells, B-cell-depleted T cells, or PBMCs.

Whole blood was collected in K2EDTA tubes by collaborating institutions according to the institutions' own protocols. Collaborator samples were shipped for TCRbeta analysis as frozen whole blood, isolated PBMCs, or DNA extracted from either sample type. With respect to this clone: It lacks a known antigen. Base qualities are not provided; no much larger clone lies one nucleotide away.

The junction carries 17 bases between V and J, which are trimmed by 5 bases and 7 bases respectively. The CDR3 numbers 15 residues from cysteine through phenylalanine. CDR3 DNA only is kept here, 45 bases in frame from base 1. The germline V gene encodes CDR1 SEHNR and CDR2 FQNEAQ (reference sequence). TCRbeta CDR3 regions were amplified from genomic DNA using the immunoSEQ Assay, a bias-controlled multiplex PCR. Regarding the original processing steps: Within the assay, amplification of reference gene primers was used to estimate how many nucleated cells each sample contained. To quantify the absolute abundance of each unique TCRbeta CDR3 rearrangement, sequence reads were collapsed and filtered. For each sample, productive Simpson clonality was calculated by taking the square root of Simpson's diversity index across productive rearrangements. In its TCRdb copy, this immuneACCESS table keeps in-frame sequences only and misses some clones. Where compared with another copy, unresolved V genes explain less than half of these, and the others have no known cause. Clone size and V and J calls were adopted from that table, with D and trimming inferred from the DNA. In this sample the table shows roughly 170,000 clones, 88% of which occur a single time. Around 25% of the sample rests with the top ten.

Beyond this particular receptor, the publication reports: The amount of clinical and demographic metadata varied by source and participant and was provided uncurated.

What was sequenced was peripheral blood. The chain is encoded by TRBV7-9 joined to TRBJ2-2; a confident D gene designation cannot be given. This TCR derives from a man in his fifties or sixties with acute or convalescent COVID-19. The CDR3 sequence is CASSPSLMESGELFF. At the DNA level, the sequence is TGTGCCAGCAGCCCGAGCCTGATGGAGAGCGGGGAGCTGTTTTTT.